This T cell receptor beta chain stems from a study of graft-versus-host responses after intestinal transplantation. Study details: Recipients got multivisceral, liver-intestinal, or isolated intestinal transplants. Following induction with anti-thymocyte globulin, all recipients were given tacrolimus and steroids for about 3 years.

Findings and caveats of the study: Some GvH clones were seen earlier in gut or blood, suggesting intestinal origin.

Of note for this clone: Its target is not known.

Profiling relied on immunoSEQ multiplex PCR, and the TCRdb table lists in-frame clones only, not all of them. The table shows 80,000 to 100,000 clones, with roughly 88% occurring only once. Germline CDR1 and CDR2: SGHTA and FQGTGA. The J segment lost 2 bases and the V segment lost 4 bases, leaving 14 bases of the junction unmatched. The CDR3 is made up of 19 amino acids. This chain links TRBV7-3 with TRBJ2-6; TRBD2 matches 7 bases. The sequenced sample was unstimulated CD4+ T cells sorted from spleen or lymph node cells, obtained before intestinal transplant. The sequence was obtained from a human donor who received an intestinal transplant. The CDR3 reads CASSSGVAGVTPGANVLTF. As DNA, the CDR3 is TGTGCCAGCAGCTCTGGGGTAGCGGGTGTGACCCCTGGGGCCAACGTCCTGACTTTC.